These T cell receptor beta chains were read from a single sample in a study of OX40 agonist ivuxolimab in advanced cancers. Method: immunoSEQ multiplex PCR; TCRdb's copy keeps in-frame clones and lacks some. The table shows approximately 82,000 clones, with around 92% occurring only once. Here the sequenced sample was CD4+ or CD8+ T cells sorted from blood, taken in a trial of the OX40 agonist ivuxolimab. These receptors came from an adult with an advanced solid tumor such as melanoma, head and neck, liver or kidney cancer. CDR3s include the opening cysteine and the closing phenylalanine or tryptophan. Each record gives: D gene, clone size, V gene, J gene, CDR3 DNA, CDR3 protein. The D gene is left open where the match is weak. Clone size is shown for a subset of rows, as once, few, many or a class of expanded clone.

>-|-|TRBV7-3|TRBJ2-2
TGTGCCAGCAGCTTAACCGGGGGAGCTACCGGGGAGCTGTTTTTT
CASSLTGGATGELFF
>-|-|TRBV7-7|TRBJ2-3
TGTGCTAGCAGCCGGGAGTTTATCACAGATACGCAGTATTTT
CASSREFITDTQYF
>TRBD2|few|TRBV5-1|TRBJ2-1
TGCGCCAGCAGCTCGGTAGGCGGGGGGCGGTACAATGAGCAGTTCTTC
CASSSVGGGRYNEQFF
>-|-|TRBV21-1|TRBJ2-4
TGTGCCATTCGACTAGCGGGAGGGCCTTGCGCCAAAAACATTCAGTACTTC
CAIRLAGGPCAKNIQYF
>-|-|TRBV2|TRBJ2-3
TGTGCCAGCAAAGGCTACACAGATACGCAGTATTTT
CASKGYTDTQYF
>-|-|TRBV6-1|TRBJ1-2
TGTGCCAGCAGTGAAAAGGATGGCTACACCTTC
CASSEKDGYTF
>-|-|TRBV7-9|TRBJ1-5
TGTGCCAGCAGCATCGTAGGTAGCAATCAGCCCCAGCATTTT
CASSIVGSNQPQHF
>TRBD1|-|TRBV7-9|TRBJ1-4
TGTGCCAGCAGCTTAGGACAGGGTATAGAAAAACTGTTTTTT
CASSLGQGIEKLFF
>TRBD1|-|TRBV5-1|TRBJ2-6
TGCGCCAGCAGCGCGCTGGACAGGTCTGGGGCCAACGTCCTGACTTTC
CASSALDRSGANVLTF
>-|-|TRBV28|TRBJ1-2
TGTGCCACCGACAGGAGAGCTAACTATGGCTACACCTTC
CATDRRANYGYTF
>-|-|TRBV18|TRBJ2-5
TGTGCCAGCTCCCCCCGGAGACTACAAGAGACCCAGTACTTC
CASSPRRLQETQYF
>-|once|TRBV7-2|TRBJ2-7
TGTGCCAGCAGCTTAGCGTATGGGGGGTGGGGATACGAGCAGTACTTC
CASSLAYGGWGYEQYF
>-|-|TRBV9|TRBJ2-1
TGTGCCAGCAGGGGGACTAACAGGGATGAGCAGTTCTTC
CASRGTNRDEQFF
>-|-|TRBV27|TRBJ2-3
TGTGCCAGCAGTTCGTGGGTAGATAGCACAGATACGCAGTATTTT
CASSSWVDSTDTQYF
>-|-|TRBV6-6|TRBJ2-3
TGTGCCAGCAGTAACCAACTAGGGAGAAATACGCAGTATTTT
CASSNQLGRNTQYF
>-|-|TRBV27|TRBJ1-1
TGTGCCAGCAGTTTAGAAGCTTTCTTT
CASSLEAFF
>-|-|TRBV5-1|TRBJ1-6
TGCGCCAGCAGCTTGGGAGCCAACTCCTATAATTCACCCCTCCACTTT
CASSLGANSYNSPLHF
>-|-|TRBV4-1|TRBJ2-2
TGCGCCAGCAGCCAAGACAATAGGGCAGACACCGGGGAGCTGTTTTTT
CASSQDNRADTGELFF
>-|-|TRBV5-4|TRBJ1-2
TGTGCCAGCAGCTTGATCGGGGACTATGGCTACACCTTC
CASSLIGDYGYTF
>-|-|TRBV28|TRBJ1-2
TGTGCCACGCAATACCCAGGGAACTATGGCTACACCTTC
CATQYPGNYGYTF
>-|-|TRBV2|TRBJ1-6
TGTGCCAGCAGTGTAGGGGACGCCTATAATTCACCCCTCCACTTT
CASSVGDAYNSPLHF
>TRBD1|-|TRBV7-2|TRBJ2-7
TGTGCCAGCAGCTTAGGGACAGGGGCTGCGTACGAGCAGTACTTC
CASSLGTGAAYEQYF
>-|-|TRBV5-4|TRBJ2-1
TGTGCCAGCAGCTTGATGGGGGCGCAGGCTAGCGGAGCCTACAATGAGCAGTTCTTC
CASSLMGAQASGAYNEQFF
>TRBD1|-|TRBV11-2|TRBJ1-2
TGTGCCAGCAGCTTGTCCGGGACAGGGGACTATGGCTACACCTTC
CASSLSGTGDYGYTF
>-|-|TRBV27|TRBJ1-5
TGTGCCAGCAGTTTCGGGATTGGGGGCGATCAGCCCCAGCATTTT
CASSFGIGGDQPQHF
>TRBD1|-|TRBV7-7|TRBJ2-5
TGTGCTAGCAGCTTAGGGACAGGGGCGCCCCGCCAAGAGACCCAGTACTTC
CASSLGTGAPRQETQYF